The clone carrying this TCR beta chain was detected only a few times. This record belongs to a study of low-dose radiotherapy and immunotherapy resistance in tumors. Study summary: Intravenously given cyclophosphamide 200 mg/m2 followed a two-week schedule that placed each dose one day before radiation and immunotherapy.

Time point reported: after trial treatment. Documented treatment: LDRT plus nivolumab, ipilimumab, low-dose cyclophosphamide and aspirin (RACIN trial). Qualifying patients carried advanced solid tumors devoid of tumor-infiltrating lymphocytes. CDR3 length equals 15 residues. Trimming cost V 5 bases and J 0 bases, with 11 bases left between them. Germline V gene lookup returns CDR1 SQVTM and CDR2 ANQGSEA. Priming of first-strand cDNA relied on TRAV- and TRBV-specific primers (covering alpha and beta chains). The TCRs were subjected to amplification over about 20 PCR cycles employing a constant-region primer in conjunction with a V-primer adapter. In vitro transcription amplified isolated mRNA. MiXCR, applied by TCRdb to the reads, yields one record per CDR3 protein. The table has approximately 100,000 distinct CDR3 sequences, roughly 20% seen once.

The chain employs TRBV29-1 and TRBJ2-6; the D is unclear. This clonotype was obtained from a male donor with prostate cancer. Here the sequenced sample was PBMCs, taken after low-dose radiotherapy plus immunotherapy. CDR3 sequence: CSVQTASSGANVLTF. The CDR3 nucleotides are TGCAGCGTTCAGACGGCGAGCTCTGGGGCCAACGTCCTGACTTTC.